This passage covers 25 T cell receptor beta chains from one sample sequenced in a study of T cell changes during pregnancy in multiple sclerosis. The protocol was immunoSEQ multiplex PCR, while the TCRdb copy is restricted to in-frame clones and leaves out a portion. Of about 67,000 clones in the sample, approximately 90% were seen once. The sample here was peripheral blood, taken in the second trimester of pregnancy. The receptors here all came from a female donor with multiple sclerosis, enrolled in a pregnancy study.

The chain employs TRBV11-2 and TRBJ1-5, with D hard to call. The V end was cut by 0 bases, the J end by 5 bases, with 11 bases between. Germline CDR1 is SGHAT and CDR2 is FQNNGV. The CDR3 contains 15 residues. The CDR3 nucleotides read TGTGCCAGCAGCTTAGATGGGCCGGTGTATCAGCCCCAGCATTTT. Amino acids: CASSLDGPVYQPQHF.

V usage is TRBV5-1 and J usage is TRBJ2-3; tentatively, D is TRBD1 (6 bases). CDR3 length: 13 residues. V dropped 5 bases and J dropped 0 bases, with 7 bases sitting between them. Germline CDR1 and CDR2: SGHRS and YFSETQ. The CDR3 loop is CASRGTSTDTQYF. CDR3 DNA sequence: TGCGCCAGCAGGGGGACAAGCACAGATACGCAGTATTTT.

The rearrangement joins TRBV19 to TRBJ2-7, with TRBD1 matching 11 bases. Germline V gives CDR1 LNHDA, CDR2 SQIVND (reference sequence). The CDR3 has 14 amino acids. Germline trimming cut 3 bases from V and 7 bases from J; bases unmatched to any gene: 5. In DNA form, the CDR3 reads TGTGCCAGTAGTATTGGACAGGGGGCTAGGGAGCAGTACTTC. Translating gives CASSIGQGAREQYF. Complete variable domain (other parts from reference TRBV19 and TRBJ2-7): DGGITQSPKYLFRKEGQNVTLSCEQNLNHDAMYWYRQDPGQGLRLIYYSQIVNDFQKGDIAEGYSVSREKKESFPLTVTSAQKNPTAFYLCASSIGQGAREQYFGPGTRLTVT.

The J gene is TRBJ2-5, the V gene TRBV25-1; a weak D match, TRBD2 (5 bases). Germline loops: CDR1 MGHDK, CDR2 SYGVNS. This CDR3 spans 13 amino acids. The ends were cut back, 6 bases at V and 7 bases at J, with 15 bases in the middle. Written as DNA, the CDR3 is TGTGCCAGCAGGGGAACGGGGTGGGGGACCCAGTACTTC. This sequence encodes CASRGTGWGTQYF.

The chain is built from TRBV4-2 and TRBJ2-5; a possible D gene is TRBD1 (6 bases). There are 18 residues in the CDR3. Trimming cost V 0 bases and J 0 bases, with 17 bases left between them. Germline lookup yields CDR1 LGHNA and CDR2 YNFKEQ. As DNA, the CDR3 is TGTGCCAGCAGCCAAGACCTCCCACAGGGAAGGTACCAAGAGACCCAGTACTTC. The encoded protein is CASSQDLPQGRYQETQYF.

The chain links TRBV5-1 to TRBJ2-3, with 11 bases identical to TRBD2. Per the germline V gene, CDR1 is SGHRS and CDR2 is YFSETQ. J gave up 3 bases and V 4 bases, and 4 bases lay outside the gene matches. CDR3 size: 15 residues. CDR3: CASSTWTSGTDTQYF. The CDR3 region has the DNA TGCGCCAGCAGCACCTGGACTAGCGGGACAGATACGCAGTATTTT.

The V and J genes are TRBV7-2 and TRBJ1-2; D uncertain. The V end was cut by 5 bases, the J end by 5 bases, with 9 bases between. CDR1 and CDR2 from the germline V gene are SGHTA and FQGNSA. CDR3 length equals 12 residues. CDR3 nucleotide sequence: TGTGCCAGCAGCGCCGGGTGGTATGGCTACACCTTC. Translating gives CASSAGWYGYTF.

The chain links TRBV30 to TRBJ1-1, with D possibly TRBD1 on 5 matching bases. Trimming stripped 2 bases from V and 2 bases from J, with 15 bases between. The V gene's germline CDR1 is GTSNPN and CDR2 SVGIG (reference sequence). This CDR3 contains 15 residues. The CDR3 DNA is TGTGCCTGGAGTATACCCAGGGTCTCAAACACTGAAGCTTTCTTT. It encodes CAWSIPRVSNTEAFF.

J is TRBJ2-1 and V is TRBV19, with TRBD2 matching 14 bases. With 7 bases clipped from V and 4 bases from J, the junction kept 3 bases outside the gene matches. The CDR3 is 15 residues long. In germline, CDR1 is LNHDA, CDR2 SQIVND (reference sequence). As DNA, the CDR3 is TGTGCCAGTAACGGACTAGCGGGAGGTTACAATGAGCAGTTCTTC. Its translation is CASNGLAGGYNEQFF.

This chain uses TRBV7-8 with TRBJ2-2, with 11 bases lining up with TRBD2. The CDR3 sequence is 16 residues long. V dropped 1 base and J dropped 7; count of bases not matched to a gene: 5. CDR1 is SGHVS, CDR2 FQNEAQ, per germline. The CDR3 nucleotides read TGTGCCAGCAGCTTAGGGGCCGGGACTAGCGGCGGGGAGCTGTTTTTT. This translates into CASSLGAGTSGGELFF.

The gene calls are TRBV19 and TRBJ1-4; tentatively, D is TRBD1 (6 bases). V was clipped by 9 bases and J by 5 bases, with 13 bases between them. The germline gives CDR1 LNHDA, CDR2 SQIVND (reference sequence). The CDR3 runs 13 residues. The CDR3 DNA is TGTGCCAGGGCCGGGACATCGAATGAAAAACTGTTTTTT. Amino acid sequence: CARAGTSNEKLFF.

The chain joins TRBV27 to TRBJ2-1, with D unresolved. The CDR3 length is 18 residues. Looked up from germline, CDR1 is MNHEY and CDR2 is SMNVEV (reference sequence). Trimming took off 2 bases at V and 5 bases at J, with 22 bases between the two ends. The CDR3 sequence is CASSLSPFAEFWNNEQFF. The CDR3 region has the DNA TGTGCCAGCAGTTTAAGCCCCTTCGCGGAGTTCTGGAACAATGAGCAGTTCTTC.

This rearrangement joins TRBV2 to TRBJ1-2; weak D call: TRBD1 (6 bases). Germline V gene lookup returns CDR1 SNHLY and CDR2 FYNNEI. This CDR3 contains 15 residues. V lost 6 bases to trimming and J lost 3 bases, with 17 bases between them. The CDR3, as DNA: TGTGCCAGCAGCCAAGACAGGCCCTCGCACTATGGCTACACCTTC. It codes for CASSQDRPSHYGYTF.

V gene TRBV6-1 combines with J gene TRBJ1-5; weak D call: TRBD1 (5 bases). The CDR3 runs to 13 residues. Germline CDR1 MNHNS, CDR2 SASEGT. V was shortened by 3 bases and J by 3 bases, with 6 bases between the two germline ends. Written as DNA, the CDR3 is TGTGCCAGCAGTGACAGGGTCAATCAGCCCCAGCATTTT. It is translated as CASSDRVNQPQHF.

V and J are TRBV7-6 and TRBJ1-1; 11 bases map to TRBD1. Germline V gene data show CDR1 as SGHVS and CDR2 as FNYEAQ. The CDR3 loop spans 16 amino acids. The V and J ends lost 5 bases and 4 bases, in that order; junction bases with no gene match: 9. The CDR3 DNA reads as TGTGCCAGCAGCCTCCGGGACAGGGGGGCCCCCACTGAAGCTTTCTTT. This encodes CASSLRDRGAPTEAFF.

The V and J genes are TRBV4-3 and TRBJ2-6; 7 bases line up with TRBD1. CDR3 size: 17 residues. Germline CDR1 and CDR2: LGHNA and YSLEER. V gave up 7 bases and J gave up 0 bases; unmatched junction bases: 9. The CDR3, as DNA: TGCGCCAGCACTCGGGACAGAGCCTCCTCTGGGGCCAACGTCCTGACTTTC. This sequence encodes CASTRDRASSGANVLTF.

This chain links TRBV10-3 with TRBJ2-7, with D perhaps matching TRBD2 (5 bases). The CDR3 runs 17 residues. V dropped 2 bases and J dropped 5 bases, with 22 bases sitting between them. CDR1 and CDR2 (germline): ENHRY, SYGVKD. For the CDR3, the DNA is TGTGCCATCAGTGAGGCCGGTTCCGGGATACTGAACCACGAGCAGTACTTC. It yields the protein CAISEAGSGILNHEQYF.

V is TRBV7-8 and J is TRBJ2-4; TRBD1 matches 9 bases. Germline lookup yields CDR1 SGHVS and CDR2 FQNEAQ. V shed 5 bases, J shed 0 bases, and the junction held 5 bases outside the gene matches. The length of the CDR3 is 16 residues. In DNA, the CDR3 is TGTGCCAGCAGCATGGGACAGGGTCTAGCCAAAAACATTCAGTACTTC. Protein: CASSMGQGLAKNIQYF.

V is TRBV7-8 and J is TRBJ1-2; a possible D gene is TRBD1 (5 bases). The V end was cut by 2 bases, the J end by 2 bases, with 9 bases between. Per the germline V gene, CDR1 is SGHVS and CDR2 is FQNEAQ. CDR3 length: 14 amino acids. The CDR3 protein is CASSLTDRNYGYTF. The DNA of the CDR3 is TGTGCCAGCAGCTTAACCGACAGAAACTATGGCTACACCTTC.

In this sample, this clone turned up a few times. The rearrangement uses TRBV19 and TRBJ2-5, with no clear D. Germline CDR1 LNHDA, CDR2 SQIVND (reference sequence). Deletions cut 6 bases from V and 4 bases from J, with 9 bases between. The CDR3 covers 12 residues. The CDR3 DNA is TGTGCCAGTAGCGAGGTTCCAGAGACCCAGTACTTC. It is translated as CASSEVPETQYF.

The chain combines TRBV5-6 with TRBJ1-6; 9 bases agree with TRBD1. Germline CDR1 is SGHDT and CDR2 is YYEEEE. V was pared by 0 bases and J by 10 bases, with 5 bases of the junction left unmatched. The CDR3 has 15 amino acids. The CDR3 DNA is TGTGCCAGCAGCTTGGACAGGGGGCAAGGGTCACCCCTCCACTTT. As protein: CASSLDRGQGSPLHF.

The genes are TRBV5-1 and TRBJ2-7; 8 nucleotides agree with TRBD1. V shed 5 bases, J shed 5 bases, and the junction held 9 bases outside the gene matches. The CDR3 totals 14 residues. Germline V lookup: CDR1 SGHRS, CDR2 YFSETQ. This CDR3 reads CASRIIGQGDEQYF. CDR3 in DNA: TGCGCCAGCAGAATAATCGGACAGGGCGACGAGCAGTACTTC.

The rearrangement links TRBV6-6 to TRBJ1-5; D is unclear. The CDR3 loop spans 16 amino acids. CDR1 and CDR2 from the germline V gene are MNHNY and SVGAGI (reference sequence). Trimming pared 2 bases from V and 0 bases from J, leaving 11 bases between. This CDR3 is CASSYTLSYSNQPQHF. The CDR3 nucleotides are TGTGCCAGCAGTTACACCCTGTCCTATAGCAATCAGCCCCAGCATTTT.

The J gene is TRBJ2-7, the V gene TRBV6-5; D is perhaps TRBD1 (6 bases). CDR1 and CDR2 from the germline V gene are MNHEY and SVGAGI. Trimming stripped 2 bases from V and 3 bases from J, with 14 bases between. The CDR3 is made up of 15 amino acids. The CDR3 here is CASSYDNRVGYEQYF. In nucleotides, the CDR3 is TGTGCCAGCAGTTACGACAACAGGGTGGGCTACGAGCAGTACTTC.

The V and J genes are TRBV6-1 and TRBJ2-1; 9 nucleotides agree with TRBD2. From germline, CDR1 is MNHNS and CDR2 SASEGT. The CDR3 runs 15 residues. Trimming took 0 bases from V and 5 from J; bases not matched to a gene: 2. The CDR3 nucleotides read TGTGCCAGCAGTGAAGCGGAGCGGGGGGACAATGAGCAGTTCTTC. Translation gives CASSEAERGDNEQFF.